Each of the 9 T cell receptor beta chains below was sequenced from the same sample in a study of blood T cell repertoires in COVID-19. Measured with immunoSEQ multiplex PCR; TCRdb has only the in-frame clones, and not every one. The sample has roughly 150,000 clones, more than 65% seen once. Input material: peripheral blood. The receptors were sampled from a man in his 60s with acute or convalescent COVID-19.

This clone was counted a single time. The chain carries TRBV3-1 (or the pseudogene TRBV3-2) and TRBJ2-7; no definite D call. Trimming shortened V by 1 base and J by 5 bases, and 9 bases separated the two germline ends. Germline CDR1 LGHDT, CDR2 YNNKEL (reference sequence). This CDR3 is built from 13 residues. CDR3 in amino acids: CASSQGAGDEQYF. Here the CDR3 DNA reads TGTGCCAGCAGCCAAGGTGCAGGTGACGAGCAGTACTTC.

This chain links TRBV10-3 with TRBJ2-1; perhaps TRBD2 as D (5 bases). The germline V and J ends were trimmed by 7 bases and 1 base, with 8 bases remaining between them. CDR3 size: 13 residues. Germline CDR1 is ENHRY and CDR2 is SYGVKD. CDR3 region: CAITRGSYNEQFF. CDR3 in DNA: TGTGCCATCACCCGGGGTTCCTACAATGAGCAGTTCTTC.

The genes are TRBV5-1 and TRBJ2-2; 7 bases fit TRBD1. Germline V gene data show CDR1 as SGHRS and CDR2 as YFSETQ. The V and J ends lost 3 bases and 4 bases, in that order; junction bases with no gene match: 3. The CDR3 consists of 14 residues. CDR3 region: CASSSGQSTGELFF. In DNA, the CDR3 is TGCGCCAGCAGCTCGGGACAGAGCACCGGGGAGCTGTTTTTT. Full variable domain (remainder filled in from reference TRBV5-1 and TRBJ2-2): KAGVTQTPRYLIKTRGQQVTLSCSPISGHRSVSWYQQTPGQGLQFLFEYFSETQRNKGNFPGRFSGRQFSNSRSEMNVSTLELGDSALYLCASSSGQSTGELFFGEGSRLTVL.

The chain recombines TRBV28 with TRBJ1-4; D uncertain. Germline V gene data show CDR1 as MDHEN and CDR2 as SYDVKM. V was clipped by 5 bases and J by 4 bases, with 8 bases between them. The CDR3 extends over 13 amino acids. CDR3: CASSGQLNEKLFF. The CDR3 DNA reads TGTGCCAGCAGTGGGCAGCTTAATGAAAAACTGTTTTTT.

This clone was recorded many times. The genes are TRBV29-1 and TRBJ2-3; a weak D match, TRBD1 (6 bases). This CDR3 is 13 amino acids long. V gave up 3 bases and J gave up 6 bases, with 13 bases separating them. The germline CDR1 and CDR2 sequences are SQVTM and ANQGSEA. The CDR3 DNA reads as TGCAGCGTTGATTGGCAGGGGTGGGATACGCAGTATTTT. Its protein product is CSVDWQGWDTQYF.

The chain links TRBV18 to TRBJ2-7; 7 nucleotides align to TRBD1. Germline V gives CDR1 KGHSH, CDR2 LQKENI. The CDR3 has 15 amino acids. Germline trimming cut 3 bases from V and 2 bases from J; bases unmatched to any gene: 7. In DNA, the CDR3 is TGTGCCAGCTCACCTGGCGAAGGGGGCGCCTACGAGCAGTACTTC. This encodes CASSPGEGGAYEQYF.

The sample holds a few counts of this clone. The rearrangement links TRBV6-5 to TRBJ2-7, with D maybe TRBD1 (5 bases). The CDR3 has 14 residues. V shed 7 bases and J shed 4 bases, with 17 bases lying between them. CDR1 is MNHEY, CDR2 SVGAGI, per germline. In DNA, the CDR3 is TGTGCCAGCACCGAATATGGAGACAGATACGAGCAGTACTTC. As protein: CASTEYGDRYEQYF.

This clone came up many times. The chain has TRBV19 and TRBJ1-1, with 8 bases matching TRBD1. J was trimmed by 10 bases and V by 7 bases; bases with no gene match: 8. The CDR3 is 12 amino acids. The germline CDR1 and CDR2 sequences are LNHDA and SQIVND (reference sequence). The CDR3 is CASNGQGRRAFF. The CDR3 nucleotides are TGTGCCAGTAACGGACAGGGTCGACGAGCTTTCTTT. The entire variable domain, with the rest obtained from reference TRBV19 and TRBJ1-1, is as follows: DGGITQSPKYLFRKEGQNVTLSCEQNLNHDAMYWYRQDPGQGLRLIYYSQIVNDFQKGDIAEGYSVSREKKESFPLTVTSAQKNPTAFYLCASNGQGRRAFFGQGTRLTVV.

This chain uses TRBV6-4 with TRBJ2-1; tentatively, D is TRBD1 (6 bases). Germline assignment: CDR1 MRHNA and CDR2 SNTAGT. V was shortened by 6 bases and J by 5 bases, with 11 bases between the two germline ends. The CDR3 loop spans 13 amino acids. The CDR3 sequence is CASSLGQNNEQFF. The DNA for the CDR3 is TGTGCCAGCAGCCTCGGACAGAACAATGAGCAGTTCTTC.